This T cell receptor beta chain emerged from a study of blood T cell repertoires in COVID-19. Study context: Italy, Spain and the United States were the sources of the convalescent and acute COVID-19 samples. Sources were T cells, B-cell-depleted T cells, or PBMCs; the material itself was cDNA or gDNA.

Original data processing: How many nucleated cells were present was estimated from reference gene primer amplification. TCRdb's table, derived via immunoSEQ multiplex PCR, lists solely in-frame clones and lacks some. V and J calls plus clone size are reproduced from that table; the DNA served to infer D and trimming. Of 250,000 to 350,000 clones listed, more than 70% are singletons. Germline V gene sequence: CDR1 SNHLY, CDR2 FYNNEI. V was shortened by 4 bases and J by 4 bases, with 10 bases between the two germline ends. The CDR3 is 14 residues long. This chain links TRBV2 with TRBJ1-4, with D possibly matching TRBD1 (5 bases). The sequencing input was peripheral blood. The clonotype comes from a woman in her fifties or sixties with acute or convalescent COVID-19. The CDR3 region has the DNA TGTGCCAGCAGTGTAGAGGGACTTAATGAAAAACTGTTTTTT. This translates into CASSVEGLNEKLFF.